This T cell receptor beta chain was captured in a study of shared clonotypes between healthy human individuals. With regard to this clone: This sample also contains other DNA sequences that code for the same CDR3.

The naive CD8 subset, CD45RO-negative cells positively selected for CCR7, excluded terminally differentiated effector memory CD45RA+ cells. Germline V CDR1 and CDR2: MNHEY, SMNVEV (reference sequence). There are 16 residues in the CDR3. V was shortened by 1 base and J by 0 bases, with 10 bases between the two germline ends. Here immunoSEQ multiplex PCR was the method, and the copy in TCRdb shows in-frame clones only, minus some. The sample includes some 2 million clones, about 95% of them seen just once. The rearrangement links TRBV27 to TRBJ2-1, with D tentatively TRBD1 or TRBD2 (5 bases each). This sequence was found in a young man in good health. Input material: naive CD8+ T cells sorted from blood. The CDR3 reads CASSLFSGSSYNEQFF. The CDR3 DNA follows: TGTGCCAGCAGTTTATTCTCAGGGAGCTCCTACAATGAGCAGTTCTTC.